The 28 T cell receptor beta chains given below trace back to one sample, sequenced in a study of blood T cells in healthy people across ages. A second PCR of 7 to 11 cycles used a sample-barcoded 5' primer and a J-beta primer mix. TCRdb redid the calling of the 5' RACE reads with MiXCR, one entry per CDR3 protein. The sample has fewer than 700,000 distinct CDR3 sequences, roughly 43% seen once; the top ten hold around 23%. Sequencing was done on a sample of blood. These TCRs come from an elderly man in good health.

This clonotype showed up many times. The junction differs from germline at one of its ends, possibly a read error. The chain is built from TRBV6-1 and TRBJ1-5, with 8 bases aligning to TRBD1. CDR1 MNHNS and CDR2 SASEGT come from the germline V gene. The CDR3 length is 18 residues. CDR3 sequence: CASSDHRPDRGSNRPQHF. CDR3 nucleotide sequence: TGTGCCAGCAGTGATCACCGCCCAGACAGGGGAAGCAATCGGCCCCAGCATTTT.

This clonotype was recorded a few times. The chain has TRBV29-1 and TRBJ1-1, with D unclear. Germline values: CDR1 SQVTM, CDR2 ANQGSEA. The CDR3 length is 14 residues. V lost 4 bases to trimming and J lost 4 bases, with 16 bases between them. CDR3 residues: CSVGTAIGITEAFF. CDR3 coding DNA: TGCAGCGTTGGGACGGCCATTGGAATCACTGAAGCTTTCTTT.

The V call is TRBV6-2 or TRBV6-3, the J call TRBJ2-5; 15 nucleotides line up with TRBD2. Germline assignment: CDR1 MNHEY and CDR2 SVGEGT. V lost 0 bases, J lost 4 bases, and 0 bases stayed unmatched. The CDR3 is 16 residues long. The CDR3 loop reads CASSYSGLAGGETQYF. CDR3 nucleotide sequence: TGTGCCAGCAGTTACTCGGGACTAGCGGGAGGAGAGACCCAGTACTTC.

Of note for this clonotype: One junction end disagrees with the germline gene, perhaps due to a read error. The chain couples TRBV7-6 to TRBJ2-3, with unresolved D. The germline gives CDR1 SGHVS, CDR2 FNYEAQ. The CDR3 covers 12 residues. Here the CDR3 reads CASGLAADTQYF. The CDR3 DNA is TGTGCCAGCGGCTTAGCCGCGGATACGCAGTATTTT.

The rearrangement joins TRBV20-1 to TRBJ1-2; 9 bases agree with TRBD1. From germline, CDR1 is DFQATT and CDR2 SNEGSKA (reference sequence). The CDR3 has 12 amino acids. The junction had 4 bases not matched to a gene; V was cut back by 2 bases and J by 9 bases. The CDR3: CSARPGQGRYTF. As DNA, the CDR3 is TGCAGTGCTAGACCGGGACAGGGACGCTACACCTTC.

Notes on this clonotype: Mismatch with germline at one junction end may stem from a read error. The chain is built from TRBV12-3 or TRBV12-4 and TRBJ2-3; 9 bases align to TRBD2. The CDR3 is 16 amino acids. As DNA, the CDR3 is TGTGCCAGCAGTTTAGCCACCGGGACTAGCAAAGATACGCAGTATTTT. Residues: CASSLATGTSKDTQYF.

The rearrangement joins TRBV10-3 to TRBJ1-6, with unresolved D. V lost 0 bases to trimming and J lost 8 bases, with 5 bases between them. The CDR3 length is 13 residues. The germline V gene has CDR1 ENHRY and CDR2 SYGVKD. CDR3 DNA: TGTGCCATCAGTGAGTCAAGGGATTCACCCCTCCACTTT. Translation: CAISESRDSPLHF.

The V gene is TRBV5-6, the J gene TRBJ2-5; 9 nucleotides match TRBD2. This CDR3 is 17 amino acids long. J gave up 4 bases and V 0 bases, and 10 bases lay outside the gene matches. CDR1 is SGHDT, CDR2 YYEEEE, per germline. CDR3 sequence: CASSLGSSGIWGETQYF. The DNA for the CDR3 is TGTGCCAGCAGCTTGGGCTCTAGCGGGATATGGGGAGAGACCCAGTACTTC. Full variable domain (missing parts from reference TRBV5-6 and TRBJ2-5): DAGVTQSPTHLIKTRGQQVTLRCSPKSGHDTVSWYQQALGQGPQFIFQYYEEEERQRGNFPDRFSGHQFPNYSSELNVNALLLGDSALYLCASSLGSSGIWGETQYFGPGTRLLVL.

The chain combines TRBV3-1 with TRBJ2-7; unclear D gene. Trimming left V 4 bases short and J 0 bases short, with 13 bases between. CDR3 size: 15 residues. Germline CDR1 reads LGHDT; CDR2 reads YNNKEL (reference sequence). The CDR3, as DNA: TGTGCCAGCAGCCGGAGTAGCCTCAGCTCCTACGAGCAGTACTTC. Translating gives CASSRSSLSSYEQYF.

The chain employs TRBV7-2 and TRBJ2-1, with D tentatively TRBD1 (6 bases). Trimming stripped 5 bases from V and 4 bases from J, with 15 bases between. This CDR3 is built from 15 residues. Germline V gene lookup returns CDR1 SGHTA and CDR2 FQGNSA. This CDR3 is CASSLERQVYNEQFF. In DNA form, the CDR3 reads TGTGCCAGCAGCCTCGAACGACAGGTTTACAATGAGCAGTTCTTC.

V usage is TRBV20-1 and J usage is TRBJ2-5; no reliable D call. The J call may be wrong; the DNA end is better matched by TRBJ2-7. The CDR3 sequence is 11 residues long. CDR1 is DFQATT, CDR2 SNEGSKA, per germline (reference sequence). The CDR3 reads CSAKGNDEQYF. In nucleotides, the CDR3 is TGCAGTGCGAAGGGCAACGACGAGCAGTACTTC.

This clonotype was recorded a few times. J is TRBJ2-3 and V is TRBV10-3, with a possible D match to TRBD2 (5 bases). Per germline, CDR1 ENHRY and CDR2 SYGVKD. Trimming cost V 10 bases and J 3 bases, with 17 bases left between them. CDR3 length: 14 residues. The CDR3 bases are TGTGCCACCACGGCTAGCAGCAATACAGATACGCAGTATTTT. Amino acid sequence: CATTASSNTDTQYF.

This clonotype was detected a few times. This rearrangement joins TRBV4-3 to TRBJ2-3, with D unresolved. This CDR3 is built from 15 residues. Germline CDR1 reads LGHNA; CDR2 reads YSLEER. Trimming pared 2 bases from V and 1 base from J, leaving 10 bases between. The CDR3 sequence: CASSQTAGRTDTQYF. Here the CDR3 DNA reads TGCGCCAGCAGCCAAACGGCAGGACGCACAGATACGCAGTATTTT.

This clonotype was seen more than once but under ten times. This chain connects TRBV30 to TRBJ2-7; D is unresolved. The V gene lost 3 bases and the J gene lost 7 bases, with 13 bases spanning the gap. The CDR3 sequence is 12 residues long. Germline V CDR1 and CDR2: GTSNPN, SVGIG (reference sequence). The CDR3 DNA reads as TGTGCCTGGAGACCCCTCGGCTCGGAGCAGTACTTC. Translated, it gives CAWRPLGSEQYF.

The J gene is TRBJ2-7, the V gene TRBV24-1; TRBD2 matches at 14 bases. Germline CDR1 KGHDR, CDR2 SFDVKD. V shed 3 bases and J 7 bases; nucleotides not matched to a gene: 7. The CDR3 spans 16 residues. CDR3 in DNA: TGTGCCACCAGTGATCCGGGACTAGCGGGAGAAGGGGAGCAGTACTTC. Amino acids: CATSDPGLAGEGEQYF.

This chain links TRBV28 with TRBJ2-2, with D hard to call. Looked up from germline, CDR1 is MDHEN and CDR2 is SYDVKM. The CDR3 loop spans 17 amino acids. The V and J ends lost 0 bases and 5 bases respectively, with 16 bases between them. CDR3 coding DNA: TGTGCCAGCAGTTTATGGGGCAGCACCGCTAGAACCGGGGAGCTGTTTTTT. Protein product: CASSLWGSTARTGELFF.

In nucleotides, the CDR3 is TGTGCCAGCAGCGTCGATGTTGGGAGGGCTGAAGCTTTCTTT. This translates into CASSVDVGRAEAFF. J is TRBJ1-1 and V is TRBV6-5; D unclear. Germline CDR1 reads MNHEY; CDR2 reads SVGAGI. With 6 bases removed from V and 6 bases from J, the gap between germline ends came to 17 bases. The length of the CDR3 is 14 residues.

The chain uses TRBV28 and TRBJ2-3; 9 bases fit TRBD2. The CDR3 covers 17 residues. The germline gives CDR1 MDHEN, CDR2 SYDVKM. V gave up 6 bases and J gave up 0 bases; unmatched junction bases: 10. CDR3 nucleotide sequence: TGTGCCAGCAGCTGGGGCCCCAGCGGGAGGAGCACAGATACGCAGTATTTT. This gives the protein CASSWGPSGRSTDTQYF.

This clonotype was detected only once. The chain combines TRBV7-9 with TRBJ2-1; D is unresolved. Per the germline V gene, CDR1 is SEHNR and CDR2 is FQNEAQ (reference sequence). This CDR3 is built from 11 residues. Trimming removed 7 bases from V and 8 bases from J, with 9 bases in between. CDR3: CASKSFHEQFF. For the CDR3, the DNA is TGTGCCAGCAAATCTTTCCATGAGCAGTTCTTC.

There are a few counts of this clonotype. The chain carries TRBV29-1 and TRBJ2-3; tentative D call: TRBD1 (5 bases). V lost 6 bases to trimming and J lost 2 bases, with 18 bases between them. The CDR3 covers 15 residues. Looked up from germline, CDR1 is SQVTM and CDR2 is ANQGSEA. The CDR3 protein is CSVLVRRTSTDTQYF. CDR3 in DNA: TGCAGCGTCCTTGTAAGACGGACATCCACAGATACGCAGTATTTT.

The CDR3 sequence: CSARDRPATNIGETQYF. CDR3 DNA: TGCAGTGCTAGGGACCGGCCAGCGACCAATATCGGGGAGACCCAGTACTTC. This chain uses TRBV20-1 with TRBJ2-5; D unclear. The CDR3 loop spans 17 amino acids. The germline V gene has CDR1 DFQATT and CDR2 SNEGSKA (reference sequence). V was clipped by 3 bases and J by 5 bases, with 25 bases between them.

This sequence joins TRBV6-2 or TRBV6-3 and TRBJ1-1, with D tentatively TRBD1 (6 bases). CDR3 length equals 14 residues. The V end lost 6 bases, the J end lost 0 bases, and 11 bases lay between the germline ends. CDR1 is MNHEY and CDR2 is SVGEGT in the germline V gene. CDR3 in DNA: TGTGCCAGCAGGCTGGGGGGCCTGAACACTGAAGCTTTCTTT. Protein product: CASRLGGLNTEAFF.

The V call is TRBV7-2, the J call TRBJ2-1; D ambiguous. CDR3 length equals 13 residues. Trimming took off 2 bases at V and 5 bases at J, with 7 bases between the two ends. Germline V lookup: CDR1 SGHTA, CDR2 FQGNSA. The CDR3 nucleotides are TGTGCCAGCAGCTTATACCAAGACAATGAGCAGTTCTTC. Protein: CASSLYQDNEQFF.

Only a few counts were recorded for this clonotype. The chain links TRBV20-1 to TRBJ2-1, with D possibly being TRBD2 (6 bases). Trimming cost V 5 bases and J 8 bases, with 16 bases left between them. The CDR3 consists of 13 residues. The germline V gene has CDR1 DFQATT and CDR2 SNEGSKA (reference sequence). CDR3 DNA: TGCAGTGCTCCCCCTACTAGCACGGATGAGCAGTTCTTC. This translates into CSAPPTSTDEQFF.

Note on this clonotype: Because the CDR3 is missing its conserved closing phenylalanine or tryptophan, this is likely a read error. V usage is TRBV20-1 and J usage is TRBJ2-1, with D perhaps matching TRBD2 (6 bases). Trimming took 6 bases from V and 4 from J, leaving 19 bases between them. This CDR3 is 15 amino acids long. Germline V CDR1 and CDR2: DFQATT, SNEGSKA (reference sequence). The DNA for the CDR3 is TGCAGTGCGGGTCAGGGAGGAGGGGCTTACAATGAGCAGTTCTTA. Translation: CSAGQGGGAYNEQFL.

The chain employs TRBV6-5 and TRBJ2-1; D uncertain. The CDR3 is 17 residues long. Deletions cut 4 bases from V and 0 bases from J, with 16 bases between. Germline V lookup: CDR1 MNHEY, CDR2 SVGAGI. The CDR3 bases are TGTGCCAGCAGTTCCTCTGGAGTCCCGAACTCCTACAATGAGCAGTTCTTC. Protein product: CASSSSGVPNSYNEQFF.

The V gene is TRBV6-6, the J gene TRBJ1-4; tentative D call: TRBD1 (5 bases). The germline V and J ends were trimmed by 6 bases and 8 bases, with 19 bases remaining between them. Germline CDR1 and CDR2: MNHNY and SVGAGI (reference sequence). The length of the CDR3 is 15 residues. Here the CDR3 DNA reads TGTGCCAGCAGCTCCAGAGGGACGGTTCTCGAAAAACTGTTTTTT. Translating gives CASSSRGTVLEKLFF.

The chain employs TRBV12-3 or TRBV12-4 and TRBJ1-6, with D tentatively TRBD1 (5 bases). The CDR3 runs to 15 residues. V lost 4 bases, J lost 11 bases, and 18 bases lay in between. CDR3 protein: CASSCSPGLKAPLHF. The CDR3 bases are TGTGCCAGCAGTTGCTCGCCAGGGTTGAAAGCACCCCTCCACTTT.